This TCR beta chain appears in the sequencing data of a study of PD-1 blockade in classical Hodgkin lymphoma. Study observations and caveats: Newly diagnosed patients were reported to exhibit reduced baseline TCR diversity relative to healthy donors. CD4+ TCR diversity rose significantly by C4D1, and CD8+ TCR diversity did not.

Some clones are missing from TCRdb's copy, which holds only in-frame ones; the method was immunoSEQ multiplex PCR. The sample gives 30,000 or so clones, more than 65% of which show up once; 3% to 4% is in the top ten. No patient escaped relapse after autologous stem cell transplantation, and brentuximab vedotin exposure varied. V shed 5 bases and J 0 bases; nucleotides not matched to a gene: 9. CDR1 is MDHEN and CDR2 is SYDVKM in the germline V gene. The CDR3 length is 16 residues. As for this clone: Its target is not known.

The V call is TRBV28, the J call TRBJ1-2; TRBD1 agrees at 7 bases. This sample comprised peripheral blood mononuclear cells (PBMCs), obtained before the second cycle of nivolumab. This receptor was identified in a human donor with classical Hodgkin lymphoma. The CDR3 region has the DNA TGTGCCAGCAGTACTACAGGGGCGCCTTCTAACTATGGCTACACCTTC. It yields the protein CASSTTGAPSNYGYTF.